This TCR beta chain was obtained from a study of blood T cell repertoires in COVID-19. Per the germline V gene, CDR1 is SGHRS and CDR2 is YFSETQ. Trimming removed 4 bases from V and 2 bases from J; junction bases left unmatched: 10. CDR3 length: 17 amino acids. Self-reported history from a screening survey and questionnaire set each donor's cohort. The sample holds one count of this clone. Authors' processing steps: Estimated nucleated cell counts came from reference gene primer amplification. Data came from immunoSEQ multiplex PCR; TCRdb stores just in-frame clones and leaves some out. That table gives V, J and clone size, and the DNA gave D and trimming. This table holds a few hundred thousand clones, 80% to 90% found once.

The chain has TRBV5-1 and TRBJ2-3; 10 nucleotides line up with TRBD2. Material for sequencing was PBMCs or T cells enriched from blood (not recorded which). This TCR was sampled from a woman aged 45-65 years who had recovered from COVID-19. The CDR3 protein is CASSPHGLADATDTQYF. In DNA form, the CDR3 reads TGCGCCAGCAGCCCCCATGGACTAGCGGACGCCACAGATACGCAGTATTTT.